This TCR beta chain was captured in a study of T cells in Graves' hyperthyroidism and ophthalmopathy. PBMCs were sourced from over 8.5 ml fresh peripheral blood. The source material, RNA transcripts, was used to amplify TCR beta CDR3 regions. TCR CDR3 regions were first amplified by RT-PCR with HTBI primers. TCRdb used MiXCR to reprocess the multiplex PCR reads, holding one entry per CDR3 protein. The table has over 250,000 distinct CDR3 sequences, less than 30% seen once. In this sample, this clonotype turned up many times. Trimming took 4 bases from V and 4 from J, leaving 10 bases between them. The CDR3 contains 13 residues.

The TCR comes from a man aged 35-49 years with Graves' hyperthyroidism that later progressed to Graves' ophthalmopathy. Input material: blood. The chain carries TRBV12-3 or TRBV12-4 and TRBJ1-1; D is unresolved. The CDR3 region has the DNA TGTGCCAGCAGTTCGGGCCCCGCCACTGAAGCTTTCTTT. It encodes CASSSGPATEAFF.